The 30 T cell receptor beta chains given below trace back to one sample, sequenced in a study of regulatory T cells in long-lasting Graves disease. The authors built TCR beta libraries using iRepertoire HTBI primers and Arm-PCR of CDR3 regions. TCRdb reprocessed the multiplex PCR reads with MiXCR, giving one entry per CDR3 protein. The sample lists around 450,000 distinct CDR3 sequences, 16% occurring once. As for time point: newly diagnosed GD, antithyroid drugs for less than 3 months. RNA from PBMCs was the source of the TCR library. The sample was also reused in another study, on T cells in Graves' hyperthyroidism and ophthalmopathy.

The source was peripheral blood mononuclear cells (PBMCs), collected at new diagnosis, from a patient treated with antithyroid drugs. The receptors shown here come from a man between 40 and 49 years old with Graves disease.

This chain uses TRBV4-2 with TRBJ1-2; D is perhaps TRBD1 (5 bases). Germline CDR1 LGHNA, CDR2 YNFKEQ. This CDR3 comprises 13 residues. V was trimmed by 3 bases and J by 4 bases, leaving 9 bases between them. CDR3 region: CASSQTVRYGYTF. CDR3 nucleotides: TGTGCCAGCAGCCAGACAGTCCGCTATGGCTACACCTTC.

Notes on this clonotype: With a much larger clone just one base away, this may be a read error. V and J are TRBV3-1 and TRBJ1-2, with TRBD1 identical over 9 bases. Trimming removed 4 bases from V and 3 bases from J; junction bases left unmatched: 6. Germline CDR1 and CDR2: LGHDT and YNNKEL (reference sequence). The length of the CDR3 is 15 residues. CDR3 region: CASSLRDRDHYGYTF. The CDR3 coding sequence is TGTGCCAGCAGCCTACGGGACAGGGATCACTATGGCTACACCTTC.

This clonotype has a count of ten or more. One end of the junction fails to match germline, which may point to a read error. The chain uses TRBV5-1 and TRBJ2-1, with D possibly being TRBD1 (5 bases). The length of the CDR3 is 14 residues. In germline, CDR1 is SGHRS, CDR2 YFSETQ. The CDR3 is CASSDREPYNEQFF. CDR3 coding DNA: TGCGCCAGCAGCGACAGAGAGCCCTACAATGAGCAATTCTTC.

The V gene is TRBV27, the J gene TRBJ2-7; 9 nucleotides line up with TRBD1. The CDR3 is 12 residues long. After removal of 6 bases from V and 6 bases from J, the junction contained 3 bases not matched to a gene. The germline V gene has CDR1 MNHEY and CDR2 SMNVEV (reference sequence). CDR3 bases: TGTGCCAGCAGACCGACAGGGGGCGAGCAGTACTTC. It encodes CASRPTGGEQYF.

This clonotype occurred many times. The genes are TRBV11-2 and TRBJ2-3; 7 bases are a match to TRBD2. This CDR3 is built from 15 residues. V lost 3 bases to trimming and J lost 2 bases; unmatched junction nucleotides: 5. CDR1 SGHAT and CDR2 FQNNGV come from the germline V gene. The CDR3 sequence is CASSFGLAATDTQYF. Written as DNA, the CDR3 is TGTGCCAGCAGCTTCGGGCTAGCGGCCACAGATACGCAGTATTTT. Using reference TRBV11-2 and TRBJ2-3 for the parts outside the CDR3, the full variable domain is EAGVAQSPRYKIIEKRQSVAFWCNPISGHATLYWYQQILGQGPKLLIQFQNNGVVDDSQLPKDRFSAERLKGVDSTLKIQPAKLEDSAVYLCASSFGLAATDTQYFGPGTRLTVL.

At least ten counts were recorded for this clonotype. The V call is TRBV11-2, the J call TRBJ2-3; 7 bases match TRBD1. V lost 4 bases, J lost 0 bases, and 4 bases stayed unmatched. Germline values: CDR1 SGHAT, CDR2 FQNNGV. This CDR3 is 15 amino acids long. The CDR3 bases are TGTGCCAGCAGCTATATGGACAGGAGCACAGATACGCAGTATTTT. Amino acid sequence: CASSYMDRSTDTQYF.

This chain uses TRBV5-5 with TRBJ2-2; a possible D gene is TRBD1 (7 bases). With 1 base removed from V and 8 bases from J, the gap between germline ends came to 12 bases. Germline CDR1 and CDR2: SGHKS and YYEKEE (reference sequence). This CDR3 has 14 amino acids. CDR3 region: CASSLQGGGGELFF. The CDR3 DNA sequence: TGTGCCAGCAGCTTGCAGGGGGGCGGAGGGGAGCTGTTTTTT.

This clonotype has ten or more counts. The rearrangement uses TRBV28 and TRBJ2-7, with D possibly matching TRBD2 (5 bases). Germline CDR1 reads MDHEN; CDR2 reads SYDVKM. Trimming took off 0 bases at V and 1 base at J, with 16 bases between the two ends. This CDR3 region has 17 residues. DNA of the CDR3: TGTGCCAGCAGTTTATGGGCGGGTTTGGGTTATTCCTACGAGCAGTACTTC. It specifies CASSLWAGLGYSYEQYF.

This clonotype was seen many times. V usage is TRBV30 and J usage is TRBJ1-1; D is uncertain. CDR1 and CDR2 from the germline V gene are GTSNPN and SVGIG (reference sequence). The V end was cut by 5 bases, the J end by 0 bases, with 16 bases between. The CDR3 length is 15 residues. This CDR3 is CAWFGSLSMNTEAFF. DNA for the CDR3: TGTGCCTGGTTCGGCAGTCTTTCAATGAACACTGAAGCTTTCTTT.

This clonotype showed up many times. V and J are TRBV27 and TRBJ2-7; 7 bases align to TRBD1. The CDR3 loop spans 15 amino acids. V trimming: 5 bases; J trimming: 0 bases; junction bases outside the gene matches: 7. Germline-derived CDR1 and CDR2 are MNHEY and SMNVEV (reference sequence). This chain's CDR3 is CASSLQGMSSYEQYF. For the CDR3, the DNA is TGTGCCAGCAGTCTACAGGGGATGAGCTCCTACGAGCAGTACTTC.

Comment on this clonotype: Since the CDR3 does not end with the conserved phenylalanine or tryptophan, this likely comes from a read error. The chain has TRBV7-9 and TRBJ2-5; TRBD1 is a possible D gene (5 bases). CDR1 is SEHNR, CDR2 FQNEAQ, per germline (reference sequence). CDR3 length: 14 amino acids. V was shortened by 1 base and J by 4 bases, with 10 bases between the two germline ends. The CDR3 DNA sequence: TGTGCCAGCAGCTTAGATACAGGTCGAGAGACCCAGTACTCC. Its translation: CASSLDTGRETQYS.

The rearrangement uses TRBV20-1 and TRBJ2-7; TRBD2 matches at 14 bases. V lost 6 bases, J lost 6 bases, and 7 bases stayed unmatched. Germline lookup yields CDR1 DFQATT and CDR2 SNEGSKA (reference sequence). The CDR3 has 14 residues. CDR3 residues: CSATGLAGEREQYF. The CDR3 region has the DNA TGCAGTGCGACGGGACTAGCGGGAGAACGCGAGCAGTACTTC.

The chain is built from TRBV4-1 and TRBJ2-7, with D perhaps matching TRBD2 (5 bases). Germline V lookup: CDR1 MGHRA, CDR2 YSYEKL. V was shortened by 0 bases and J by 4 bases, with 13 bases between the two germline ends. The CDR3 has 15 residues. Here the CDR3 reads CASSQDLRADYEQYF. Written as DNA, the CDR3 is TGCGCCAGCAGCCAAGATTTGCGGGCCGATTACGAGCAGTACTTC.

The rearrangement uses TRBV10-2 and TRBJ2-1; D gene uncertain. The CDR3 extends over 15 amino acids. With 2 bases removed from V and 3 bases from J, the gap between germline ends came to 11 bases. Germline CDR1 WSHSY, CDR2 SAAADI. This CDR3 reads CASSESSANYNEQFF. Here the CDR3 DNA reads TGCGCCAGCAGTGAGAGCAGCGCCAACTACAATGAGCAGTTCTTC.

This chain links TRBV5-1 with TRBJ2-7; D is undetermined. Trimming took off 4 bases at V and 1 base at J, with 9 bases between the two ends. Germline V gives CDR1 SGHRS, CDR2 YFSETQ. The CDR3 spans 13 residues. CDR3 sequence: CASSLKESYEQYF. The CDR3 bases are TGCGCCAGCAGCCTAAAAGAGTCCTACGAGCAGTACTTC.

This clonotype was seen repeatedly, ten times or more. The chain couples TRBV20-1 to TRBJ2-7, with a weak D call TRBD2 (5 bases). The ends were cut back, 6 bases at V and 2 bases at J, with 29 bases in the middle. The length of the CDR3 is 18 residues. The V gene's germline CDR1 is DFQATT and CDR2 SNEGSKA (reference sequence). The CDR3 DNA follows: TGCAGTGCCCCACTCGTTAGCGCGAGAGGTCGAAACGCCTACGAGCAGTACTTC. This encodes CSAPLVSARGRNAYEQYF.

This clonotype has at least ten counts. This clone may be a read error of a much larger clone one base away. The chain carries TRBV20-1 and TRBJ2-7; D is possibly TRBD2 (5 bases). From germline, CDR1 is DFQATT and CDR2 SNEGSKA (reference sequence). V was pared by 3 bases and J by 3 bases, with 6 bases between. This CDR3 is built from 11 residues. CDR3 DNA sequence: TGCAGTGCTAGCGGGATCTACGAGCAGTACTTC. This translates into CSASGIYEQYF.

This clonotype has a count of ten or more. The chain links TRBV2 to TRBJ2-3, with 9 bases lining up with TRBD2. CDR3 length: 17 amino acids. Germline V lookup: CDR1 SNHLY, CDR2 FYNNEI. V trimming: 5 bases; J trimming: 5 bases; junction bases outside the gene matches: 14. CDR3 nucleotides: TGTGCCAGCAGTTATGGAGTAGCGGGAGCCGGTAAAGATACGCAGTATTTT. This sequence encodes CASSYGVAGAGKDTQYF.

In its sample, this clonotype was seen a few times. The V gene is TRBV5-5, the J gene TRBJ2-7; possible D gene TRBD2, 7 bases. Trimming took 2 bases from V and 3 from J, leaving 12 bases between them. This CDR3 has 14 residues. Per the germline V gene, CDR1 is SGHKS and CDR2 is YYEKEE (reference sequence). The CDR3 region has the DNA TGTGCCAGCAGCTTTTCGGGGGGCATCTACGAGCAGTACTTC. This gives the protein CASSFSGGIYEQYF.

This clonotype was seen a handful of times. V usage is TRBV5-5 and J usage is TRBJ2-1, with 8 bases identical to TRBD2. Trimming cost V 5 bases and J 9 bases; bases outside gene matches: 13. This CDR3 has 15 amino acids. Germline V gene lookup returns CDR1 SGHKS and CDR2 YYEKEE (reference sequence). CDR3 nucleotides: TGTGCCAGCAGGCTGGAGATAGCGGGATCAGTTGAGCAGTTCTTC. The encoded protein is CASRLEIAGSVEQFF. The full variable domain, in which reference TRBV5-5 and TRBJ2-1 provide the parts outside the CDR3, is DAGVTQSPTHLIKTRGQQVTLRCSPISGHKSVSWYQQVLGQGPQFIFQYYEKEERGRGNFPDRFSARQFPNYSSELNVNALLLGDSALYLCASRLEIAGSVEQFFGPGTRLTVL.

As for this clonotype: This clone may be a read error of a much larger clone one base away. V usage is TRBV6-9 and J usage is TRBJ2-1; tentative D call: TRBD2 (6 bases). The J call is doubtful: the DNA matches TRBJ2-3 better. This CDR3 region has 14 residues. Germline CDR1 reads MNHGY; CDR2 reads SVAAGI. CDR3: CASSYEVTAGTQYF. The CDR3 DNA sequence: TGTGCCAGCAGTTACGAGGTAACAGCGGGTACGCAGTATTTT.

This clonotype occurred a few times. The V call is TRBV10-3, the J call TRBJ2-5; TRBD2 matches at 9 bases. CDR1 and CDR2 from the germline V gene are ENHRY and SYGVKD. V lost 3 bases, J lost 4 bases, and 3 bases stayed unmatched. The CDR3 is 14 residues long. The CDR3 DNA reads TGTGCCATCAGTGACCGACTAGCGGCAGAGACCCAGTACTTC. Its protein product is CAISDRLAAETQYF.

The genes are TRBV19 and TRBJ1-1, with D possibly matching TRBD1 (5 bases). V dropped 3 bases and J dropped 5 bases, with 19 bases sitting between them. The CDR3 has 16 amino acids. CDR1 is LNHDA, CDR2 SQIVND, per germline (reference sequence). The DNA of the CDR3 is TGTGCCAGTAGTATGGGGAGGGGAACCCTTGGGACTGAAGCTTTCTTT. Protein: CASSMGRGTLGTEAFF.

V gene TRBV9 combines with J gene TRBJ1-6; no definite D call. CDR3 length equals 14 residues. Germline-derived CDR1 and CDR2 are SGDLS and YYNGEE. Trimming shortened V by 0 bases and J by 11 bases, and 12 bases separated the two germline ends. CDR3 bases: TGTGCCAGCAGCGTAGCCGGTACCGGGGCACCCCTCCACTTT. Protein sequence: CASSVAGTGAPLHF.

The chain couples TRBV7-2 to TRBJ2-3, with 11 bases that match TRBD2. In germline, CDR1 is SGHTA, CDR2 FQGNSA. The CDR3 runs 16 residues. Trimming cost V 4 bases and J 4 bases; bases outside gene matches: 7. CDR3 region: CASSSNLAGGSDTQYF. The CDR3 DNA follows: TGTGCCAGCAGCTCAAACCTAGCGGGAGGATCAGATACGCAGTATTTT.

The chain links TRBV28 to TRBJ1-4; the D gene is possibly TRBD1 (6 bases). Germline CDR1 MDHEN, CDR2 SYDVKM. The V end was cut by 8 bases, the J end by 6 bases, with 13 bases between. The CDR3 runs to 13 residues. This chain's CDR3 is CASWGARYEKLFF. The DNA for the CDR3 is TGTGCCAGCTGGGGGGCAAGATATGAAAAACTGTTTTTT.

This chain uses TRBV10-3 with TRBJ2-3; 7 nucleotides line up with TRBD1. The assigned J gene may be wrong: the sequence end matches TRBJ1-1 better. Germline V lookup: CDR1 ENHRY, CDR2 SYGVKD. This CDR3 has 14 amino acids. The CDR3 region has the DNA TGTGCCATCAGTGAGTTAGGGGGCGAAGTAGAAGCTTTCTTT. It yields the protein CAISELGGEVEAFF.

This clonotype occurred a few times. The genes are TRBV5-1 and TRBJ1-2, with D possibly matching TRBD1 (6 bases). Germline lookup yields CDR1 SGHRS and CDR2 YFSETQ. The CDR3 totals 15 residues. Trimming removed 0 bases at V and 5 bases at J, with 14 bases between. The CDR3 reads CASSLETGYPYGYTF. CDR3 DNA: TGCGCCAGCAGCTTGGAAACAGGGTATCCTTATGGCTACACCTTC.

The chain employs TRBV10-1 and TRBJ2-7; 10 nucleotides align to TRBD1. The CDR3 sequence is 13 residues long. Germline-derived CDR1 and CDR2 are WNHNN and SYGVQD (reference sequence). V was clipped by 9 bases and J by 6 bases; unmatched bases: 8. CDR3 sequence (DNA): TGCGCCAGTAACCGGGACAGGGGTGGCGAGCAGTACTTC. It yields the protein CASNRDRGGEQYF.

V and J are TRBV9 and TRBJ2-1, with a tentative D call TRBD2 (5 bases). This CDR3 comprises 15 residues. The V end was cut by 0 bases, the J end by 2 bases, with 9 bases between. From germline, CDR1 is SGDLS and CDR2 YYNGEE. The CDR3 sequence: CASSVGSAAYNEQFF. In DNA form, the CDR3 reads TGTGCCAGCAGCGTAGGTAGCGCGGCCTACAATGAGCAGTTCTTC.